A selection of T cell receptor beta chains follows, all from one sample in a study of blood T cell repertoires in COVID-19. Clones were read by immunoSEQ multiplex PCR, and TCRdb kept only the in-frame ones, dropping some. The table lists about 250,000 clones, 65% to 85% of them singletons. Material: peripheral blood. The receptors derive from an older person with COVID-19, enrolled during active disease. Both conserved end residues are part of each CDR3. A D gene is named only where the DNA matches it firmly. The listing skips clone size in some rows; elsewhere it reads once, few, many or a size class.

D gene,V gene,J gene,clone size,CDR3 protein,CDR3 DNA
NA,TRBV12-3/TRBV12-4,TRBJ1-2,once,CASSLNGVGYTF,TGTGCCAGCAGTTTAAACGGGGTTGGCTACACCTTC
NA,TRBV5-4,TRBJ2-2,NA,CASSLDWGANTGELFF,TGTGCCAGCAGCTTGGATTGGGGAGCGAACACCGGGGAGCTGTTTTTT
NA,TRBV28,TRBJ2-7,NA,CASRTAEDEQYF,TGTGCCAGCAGGACAGCTGAGGACGAGCAGTACTTC
NA,TRBV7-8,TRBJ1-5,NA,CASSLGQGSQHF,TGTGCCAGCAGCCTCGGTCAGGGGTCCCAGCATTTT
TRBD1,TRBV9,TRBJ1-3,NA,CASSGTGGTPGTIYF,TGTGCCAGCAGCGGTACAGGGGGTACCCCGGGCACCATATATTTT
NA,TRBV4-1,TRBJ1-4,few,CASSQDRSTFAHEKLFF,TGCGCCAGCAGCCAAGATCGGTCCACCTTTGCACATGAAAAACTGTTTTTT
NA,TRBV28,TRBJ1-1,NA,CASGHPPEAFF,TGTGCCAGCGGACATCCCCCTGAAGCTTTCTTT
TRBD2,TRBV7-6,TRBJ2-5,NA,CASNLLAGQETQYF,TGTGCCAGCAATCTACTAGCGGGGCAAGAGACCCAGTACTTC
NA,TRBV25-1,TRBJ2-5,NA,CASSASRVAETQYF,TGTGCCAGCAGTGCGTCCAGGGTTGCAGAGACCCAGTACTTC
TRBD1,TRBV5-1,TRBJ1-5,NA,CASSLGPTGTGQPQHF,TGCGCCAGCAGCTTGGGACCGACAGGGACCGGCCAGCCCCAGCATTTT
NA,TRBV10-3,TRBJ2-3,many,CAINREFSDTQYF,TGTGCCATCAACCGGGAGTTTAGCGATACGCAGTATTTT
TRBD1,TRBV7-9,TRBJ2-7,NA,CASNWGQGPYEQYF,TGTGCCAGCAATTGGGGACAGGGTCCCTACGAGCAGTACTTC
NA,TRBV7-9,TRBJ2-3,NA,CASRLLIAVTDTQYF,TGTGCCAGCAGACTCCTTATTGCGGTAACAGATACGCAGTATTTT
NA,TRBV10-3,TRBJ2-1,NA,CAIPRDRGVKVAGGPSYNEQFF,TGTGCCATTCCCCGGGACAGGGGGGTAAAGGTAGCGGGGGGCCCCTCCTACAATGAGCAGTTCTTC
NA,TRBV27,TRBJ2-5,NA,CASSPWLGVGETQYF,TGTGCCAGCAGTCCCTGGCTCGGGGTGGGAGAGACCCAGTACTTC
NA,TRBV7-9,TRBJ2-1,NA,CASSLAIQGNEQFF,TGTGCCAGCAGCTTAGCGATACAGGGCAATGAGCAGTTCTTC
NA,TRBV11-1,TRBJ2-4,NA,CASSHGRGIAKNIQYF,TGTGCCAGCAGCCACGGTCGGGGGATAGCCAAAAACATTCAGTACTTC
NA,TRBV5-3,TRBJ1-5,NA,CARSTLPGWRNQPQHF,TGTGCCAGAAGCACTCTTCCAGGTTGGCGCAATCAGCCCCAGCATTTT
NA,TRBV7-2,TRBJ2-2,NA,CASTAGWGPGELFF,TGTGCCAGCACGGCCGGATGGGGGCCCGGGGAGCTGTTTTTT
NA,TRBV3-1/TRBV3-2,TRBJ1-3,NA,CASSQDIDSSGNTIYF,TGTGCCAGCAGCCAAGATATCGACAGCTCTGGAAACACCATATATTTT
NA,TRBV27,TRBJ1-6,once,CASSRTGISYNSPLHF,TGTGCCAGCAGCAGAACAGGGATCTCCTATAATTCACCCCTCCACTTT
NA,TRBV7-8,TRBJ1-5,many,CASSQTREFQPQHF,TGTGCCAGCAGCCAAACCAGGGAATTTCAGCCCCAGCATTTT
NA,TRBV7-2,TRBJ1-2,NA,CASSQNYGYTF,TGTGCCAGCAGCCAAAACTATGGCTACACCTTC
NA,TRBV15,TRBJ2-7,NA,CATSRDRTLSREQYF,TGTGCCACCAGCAGAGATCGGACTCTCTCTAGGGAGCAGTACTTC
NA,TRBV27,TRBJ1-5,NA,CASSPSRLVNQPQHF,TGTGCCAGCAGTCCCTCAAGACTCGTGAATCAGCCCCAGCATTTT
TRBD2,TRBV7-9,TRBJ2-3,NA,CASSRGTSGRVATDTQYF,TGTGCCAGCAGCAGAGGGACTAGCGGGAGAGTCGCGACAGATACGCAGTATTTT
TRBD1,TRBV13,TRBJ2-2,NA,CASSNRDRNTGELFF,TGTGCCAGCAGCAACCGGGACAGGAACACCGGGGAGCTGTTTTTT
TRBD1,TRBV5-1,TRBJ1-2,NA,CASSRTGGDYGYTF,TGCGCCAGCAGCAGGACAGGGGGCGACTATGGCTACACCTTC
NA,TRBV4-3,TRBJ2-3,NA,CASSQEFFARRVTDTQYF,TGCGCCAGCAGCCAAGAGTTTTTCGCCAGGAGGGTAACAGATACGCAGTATTTT
TRBD1,TRBV6-5,TRBJ2-1,NA,CACMGYRGNEQFF,TGTGCCTGTATGGGTTACAGGGGGAATGAGCAGTTCTTC
TRBD2,TRBV3-1/TRBV3-2,TRBJ2-5,NA,CASTQRGRETQYF,TGTGCCAGCACCCAGCGGGGCCGAGAGACCCAGTACTTC
TRBD2,TRBV13,TRBJ2-5,NA,CASSRTSGVETQYF,TGTGCCAGCAGCCGGACTAGCGGGGTAGAGACCCAGTACTTC
NA,TRBV7-8,TRBJ1-5,once,CASSGNPAQVPNQPQHF,TGTGCCAGCAGCGGAAACCCGGCACAGGTCCCTAATCAGCCCCAGCATTTT
NA,TRBV5-6,TRBJ2-7,NA,CASSPGNYEQYF,TGTGCCAGCAGCCCGGGAAATTACGAGCAGTACTTC
TRBD1,TRBV19,TRBJ1-4,NA,CASTDRGHEKLFF,TGTGCCAGTACAGACAGGGGACATGAAAAACTGTTTTTT
NA,TRBV14,TRBJ1-5,NA,CASSVGPAGPQHF,TGTGCCAGCTCAGTCGGACCTGCGGGGCCCCAGCATTTT
TRBD2,TRBV18,TRBJ2-5,NA,CASSPTSGGQQDAQYF,TGTGCCAGCTCACCGACTAGCGGGGGCCAACAGGATGCCCAGTACTTC
NA,TRBV28,TRBJ2-7,NA,CASRPMGQAREQYF,TGTGCCAGCAGACCCATGGGGCAGGCACGCGAGCAGTACTTC
TRBD1,TRBV10-3,TRBJ2-2,once,CASTGLINTGELFF,TGTGCCTCGACAGGGCTCATTAACACCGGGGAGCTGTTTTTT
NA,TRBV12-2,TRBJ1-5,NA,CASRLVRDQPQHF,TGTGCAAGTCGCTTAGTCAGGGATCAGCCCCAGCATTTT
NA,TRBV29-1,TRBJ1-1,NA,CSVLLNTEAFF,TGCAGCGTTCTGTTGAACACTGAAGCTTTCTTT
NA,TRBV30,TRBJ2-2,NA,CAWTAGAPNTGELFF,TGTGCCTGGACGGCAGGGGCCCCGAACACCGGGGAGCTGTTTTTT
NA,TRBV6-6,TRBJ2-5,NA,CASSYDRRGGTQYF,TGTGCCAGCAGTTACGATCGACGAGGTGGGACCCAGTACTTC
TRBD2,TRBV5-4,TRBJ2-5,NA,CASRPLGGETQYF,TGTGCCAGCCGGCCACTGGGGGGGGAGACCCAGTACTTC
TRBD1,TRBV6-2/TRBV6-3,TRBJ2-7,NA,CASSYLGTGSYEQYF,TGTGCCAGCAGTTACCTGGGGACAGGCTCCTACGAGCAGTACTTC
NA,TRBV14,TRBJ2-3,NA,CASSLALTDTQYF,TGTGCCAGCAGCCTTGCGCTCACAGATACGCAGTATTTT
TRBD1,TRBV18,TRBJ2-5,NA,CASSPLGTGRKETQYF,TGTGCCAGCTCACCACTGGGGACAGGAAGGAAAGAGACCCAGTACTTC
NA,TRBV7-9,TRBJ2-3,NA,CASSFWRDDTQYF,TGTGCCAGCAGCTTTTGGAGGGACGATACGCAGTATTTT
NA,TRBV5-6,TRBJ1-1,NA,CASSPLQLRDTEAFF,TGTGCCAGCAGCCCGCTACAGTTAAGAGACACTGAAGCTTTCTTT
NA,TRBV28,TRBJ1-6,NA,CASLVGGGNSPLHF,TGTGCCAGCCTGGTGGGGGGAGGAAATTCACCCCTCCACTTT
TRBD1,TRBV5-1,TRBJ1-5,NA,CASSGGQGGQPQHF,TGCGCCAGCAGCGGAGGACAGGGTGGTCAGCCCCAGCATTTT
TRBD1,TRBV7-2,TRBJ1-2,NA,CASSPSDRGYGYTF,TGTGCCAGCAGCCCTTCGGACAGGGGGTATGGCTACACCTTC
NA,TRBV19,TRBJ2-6,NA,CASSINQAGANVLTF,TGTGCCAGTAGTATCAACCAGGCTGGGGCCAACGTCCTGACTTTC
NA,TRBV12-3/TRBV12-4,TRBJ1-2,NA,CASSLSFSGGYTF,TGTGCCAGCAGTTTAAGTTTTTCGGGGGGCTACACCTTC